This T cell receptor beta chain was sequenced during a study of cytomegalovirus exposure and HLA in healthy donors. Findings of the study overall: Clonal expansion was found to be greater in HLA-associated TCR beta chains than in equally common others in a later analysis. Among the sequence variants, a highly shared cluster was likely an artifact of sequencing.

This clone has only a few counts. Its antigen is undetermined. This CDR3 is 15 amino acids long. V trimming: 5 bases; J trimming: 3 bases; junction bases outside the gene matches: 8. Germline loops: CDR1 SGHTA, CDR2 FQGTGA. Primers for the PCR totalled 60 Vbeta and 13 Jbeta. Clones were sequenced by immunoSEQ multiplex PCR, and TCRdb holds only the in-frame ones, with some missing. The repertoire holds some 200,000 clones, with about 12% as singletons. The source is a man aged 50-60 years in good health and CMV-seropositive. The sample consisted of PBMCs. V and J are TRBV7-3 and TRBJ2-5; TRBD2 matches 8 bases. CDR3 DNA: TGTGCCAGCAGCCAGAGCGGGGGACCAGAAGAGACCCAGTACTTC. It codes for CASSQSGGPEETQYF.